This T cell receptor beta chain stems from a study of T cells after yellow fever vaccination. Study observations and caveats: After the booster, approximately 95% of CD4 and approximately 87% of CD8 primary-response clones were re-detected.

The CDR3 has 11 amino acids. V lost 11 bases and J lost 5, with 10 bases in between. This clonotype occurred a few times. Its antigen remains unknown. Each CDR3 protein is one row after TCRdb ran MiXCR on the 5' RACE reads. The table includes hundreds of thousands of distinct CDR3 sequences, approximately 3.8% detected once. This rearrangement joins TRBV12-3 or TRBV12-4 to TRBJ1-5; no definite D call. Sequences were derived from PBMCs, sampled on the day of the yellow fever booster vaccination. The receptor was isolated from a man between 18 and 29 years old who received the YFV17D yellow fever vaccine. CDR3 region: CAGPSDQPQHF. CDR3 nucleotide sequence: TGTGCCGGACCGTCGGATCAGCCCCAGCATTTT.